Shown below are 28 T cell receptor beta chains from a single sample sequenced in a study of cytomegalovirus exposure and HLA in healthy donors. The PCR was carried out with 60 Vbeta primers and 13 Jbeta primers. TCRdb's table, derived via immunoSEQ multiplex PCR, lists solely in-frame clones and lacks some. This table holds around 180,000 clones, 80% to 85% found once. Input material: PBMCs. The receptors originated from a middle-aged woman in good health and CMV-seronegative.

This chain uses TRBV7-2 with TRBJ1-4, with 8 bases fitting TRBD1. V shed 3 bases and J 0 bases; nucleotides not matched to a gene: 0. Germline V gene data show CDR1 as SGHTA and CDR2 as FQGNSA. This CDR3 has 15 residues. The CDR3 DNA sequence: TGTGCCAGCAGCTTGGACAGGGCAACTAATGAAAAACTGTTTTTT. It yields the protein CASSLDRATNEKLFF.

The J gene is TRBJ1-2, the V gene TRBV6-5; the match to TRBD1 covers 9 bases. V gave up 6 bases and J gave up 5 bases; unmatched junction bases: 4. The CDR3 is 13 amino acids. CDR1 is MNHEY, CDR2 SVGAGI, per germline. In DNA, the CDR3 is TGTGCCAGCAGGGGACAGGGCGGGTATGGCTACACCTTC. It translates to CASRGQGGYGYTF.

This clone was detected only once. The chain recombines TRBV10-3 with TRBJ1-1, with 9 positions matching TRBD1. The CDR3 is made up of 14 amino acids. The V and J ends lost 3 bases and 7 bases, in that order; junction bases with no gene match: 6. Germline V CDR1 and CDR2: ENHRY, SYGVKD. The CDR3 DNA reads as TGTGCCATCAGTGACGCACAGGGGGCCCGTGAAGCTTTCTTT. Amino acids: CAISDAQGAREAFF.

The chain employs TRBV10-1 and TRBJ2-1; the D gene is possibly TRBD2 (6 bases). V was pared by 3 bases and J by 6 bases, with 15 bases between. Germline V gene lookup returns CDR1 WNHNN and CDR2 SYGVQD (reference sequence). The CDR3 has 15 amino acids. The CDR3 sequence: CASSETGDISNEQFF. CDR3 sequence (DNA): TGCGCCAGCAGTGAAACGGGAGATATCAGCAATGAGCAGTTCTTC.

V usage is TRBV5-1 and J usage is TRBJ2-3; 8 nucleotides agree with TRBD1. There are 15 residues in the CDR3. The V segment lost 3 bases and the J segment 0 bases; nucleotides outside the gene matches: 3. Looked up from germline, CDR1 is SGHRS and CDR2 is YFSETQ. The DNA of the CDR3 is TGCGCCAGCAGCTACAGGGGGTCGAGCACAGATACGCAGTATTTT. Translating it yields CASSYRGSSTDTQYF.

The chain recombines TRBV6-5 with TRBJ2-7; 10 bases are a match to TRBD1. V lost 5 bases, J lost 6 bases, and 7 bases stayed unmatched. The CDR3 runs to 14 residues. In germline, CDR1 is MNHEY, CDR2 SVGAGI. The CDR3 reads CASSASRDRGEQYF. The CDR3 DNA reads TGTGCCAGCAGTGCCTCTAGGGACAGGGGCGAGCAGTACTTC.

The CDR3 protein is CASSLEREGPYNEQFF. DNA for the CDR3: TGTGCCAGCAGCTTAGAACGGGAGGGACCCTACAATGAGCAGTTCTTC. This sequence joins TRBV13 and TRBJ2-1; 8 bases map to TRBD2. This CDR3 has 16 residues. Looked up from germline, CDR1 is PRHDT and CDR2 is FYEKMQ (reference sequence). V shed 1 base and J 2 bases; nucleotides not matched to a gene: 4.

The V and J genes are TRBV9 and TRBJ1-1; perhaps TRBD1 as D (5 bases). The CDR3 is made up of 17 amino acids. Trimming shortened V by 0 bases and J by 3 bases, and 18 bases separated the two germline ends. Germline lookup yields CDR1 SGDLS and CDR2 YYNGEE. CDR3 in DNA: TGTGCCAGCAGCGTAGCTCTAGCCGGGGGATGGGACACTGAAGCTTTCTTT. This encodes CASSVALAGGWDTEAFF.

V is TRBV5-4 and J is TRBJ1-2; 7 bases align to TRBD1. The CDR3 runs to 14 residues. Germline V gene data show CDR1 as SGHNT and CDR2 as YYREEE (reference sequence). V gave up 4 bases and J gave up 5 bases; unmatched junction bases: 8. CDR3 sequence: CASSEGQMGYGYTF. CDR3 bases: TGTGCCAGCAGCGAGGGACAGATGGGATATGGCTACACCTTC.

In DNA, the CDR3 is TGTGCCAGCAGCGTAGCTGCGGGGGAGTGGGCTCGGCAGTACTTC. Protein sequence: CASSVAAGEWARQYF. The genes are TRBV9 and TRBJ2-7; 7 bases fit TRBD2. From germline, CDR1 is SGDLS and CDR2 YYNGEE. The CDR3 covers 15 residues. Trimming cost V 0 bases and J 9 bases; bases outside gene matches: 12. Full variable domain (remainder filled in from reference TRBV9 and TRBJ2-7): DSGVTQTPKHLITATGQRVTLRCSPRSGDLSVYWYQQSLDQGLQFLIQYYNGEERAKGNILERFSAQQFPDLHSELNLSSLELGDSALYFCASSVAAGEWARQYFGPGTRLTVT.

This chain joins TRBV29-1 and TRBJ1-2; a possible D gene is TRBD1 (6 bases). V was shortened by 7 bases and J by 12 bases, with 21 bases between the two germline ends. This CDR3 contains 12 residues. Per the germline V gene, CDR1 is SQVTM and CDR2 is ANQGSEA. The CDR3 protein is CSANRALTCNTF. The DNA for the CDR3 is TGCAGCGCGAACAGGGCCCTGACCTGTAACACCTTC.

The chain joins TRBV5-1 to TRBJ2-2; a weak D match, TRBD1 (6 bases). Germline loops: CDR1 SGHRS, CDR2 YFSETQ. V lost 3 bases and J lost 4, with 16 bases in between. The CDR3 consists of 16 residues. In nucleotides, the CDR3 is TGCGCCAGCAGCTCACAGTCCGGACAGAGCACCGGGGAGCTGTTTTTT. Translation gives CASSSQSGQSTGELFF.

V usage is TRBV6-1 and J usage is TRBJ1-1; perhaps TRBD1 as D (5 bases). Germline V gene data show CDR1 as MNHNS and CDR2 as SASEGT. This CDR3 is built from 15 residues. Trimming took 0 bases from V and 4 from J, leaving 12 bases between them. CDR3 in amino acids: CASSEAWRGPTEAFF. CDR3 in DNA: TGTGCCAGCAGTGAAGCTTGGAGGGGCCCCACTGAAGCTTTCTTT.

The rearrangement joins TRBV29-1 to TRBJ1-2; D remains unclear. The CDR3 loop spans 13 amino acids. The germline V gene has CDR1 SQVTM and CDR2 ANQGSEA. V shed 7 bases and J shed 5 bases, with 17 bases lying between them. The CDR3 nucleotides are TGCAGCGCTAACCGGGGAGGCCGTTATGGCTACACCTTC. Translated, it gives CSANRGGRYGYTF.

The CDR3 DNA reads TGTGCCAGCAGCTATGGGACTAGCGGGAGGACAGATACGCAGTATTTT. It translates to CASSYGTSGRTDTQYF. The rearrangement uses TRBV11-3 and TRBJ2-3, with 15 bases aligning to TRBD2. The CDR3 length is 16 residues. Germline loops: CDR1 SGHNT, CDR2 YENEEA. J was trimmed by 3 bases and V by 4 bases; bases with no gene match: 2.

The rearrangement uses TRBV19 and TRBJ1-6; TRBD1 is a possible D gene (5 bases). Trimming shortened V by 6 bases and J by 4 bases, and 13 bases separated the two germline ends. CDR1 and CDR2 (germline): LNHDA, SQIVND (reference sequence). The CDR3 totals 15 residues. CDR3: CASRYGAEYNSPLHF. CDR3 DNA sequence: TGTGCCAGTAGGTATGGGGCAGAGTATAATTCACCCCTCCACTTT.

The chain uses TRBV30 and TRBJ2-5; the D gene is possibly TRBD2 (7 bases). The DNA end lines up better with TRBJ2-7; the J call may be wrong. This CDR3 is 15 amino acids long. CDR1 and CDR2 (germline): GTSNPN, SVGIG (reference sequence). The CDR3 bases are TGTGCCTGGAGTGTAGGAGCGGGACAACTCCACGAGCAGTACTTC. It codes for CAWSVGAGQLHEQYF.

The CDR3, as DNA: TGTGCCGTTCTTCCCGGGACAGAGAGGGAAAAACTGTTTTTT. The encoded protein is CAVLPGTEREKLFF. The chain recombines TRBV15 with TRBJ1-4; TRBD1 agrees at 7 bases. The CDR3 extends over 14 amino acids. Per germline, CDR1 LNHNV and CDR2 YYDKDF (reference sequence). J gave up 8 bases and V 11 bases, and 14 bases lay outside the gene matches.

This chain connects TRBV6-1 to TRBJ2-1, with 12 bases fitting TRBD2. The CDR3 totals 15 residues. Germline CDR1 reads MNHNS; CDR2 reads SASEGT. V shed 4 bases, J shed 7 bases, and the junction held 5 bases outside the gene matches. The CDR3 DNA follows: TGTGCCAGCAGTGGACTAGCGGGAGAAGTAAATGAGCAGTTCTTC. Translating it yields CASSGLAGEVNEQFF.

This chain uses TRBV19 with TRBJ2-2; 7 bases align to TRBD1. CDR3 length equals 16 residues. Germline V lookup: CDR1 LNHDA, CDR2 SQIVND (reference sequence). V trimming: 4 bases; J trimming: 4 bases; junction bases outside the gene matches: 9. CDR3 sequence: CASSTVGHRGTGELFF. CDR3 DNA: TGTGCCAGTAGTACCGTCGGGCACAGGGGCACCGGGGAGCTGTTTTTT.

CDR3 nucleotide sequence: TGTGCCAGCAGTGTAGCGGGGGGCTATGGCTACACCTTC. Translating it yields CASSVAGGYGYTF. This chain joins TRBV6-5 and TRBJ1-2, with D perhaps matching TRBD1 (5 bases). CDR1 is MNHEY, CDR2 SVGAGI, per germline. Trimming removed 5 bases from V and 4 bases from J, with 11 bases in between. This CDR3 spans 13 amino acids.

CDR3 region: CASSISGTGASKANYGYTF. The CDR3 coding sequence is TGCGCCAGCAGCATCTCCGGGACAGGGGCTTCAAAAGCTAACTATGGCTACACCTTC. The chain couples TRBV5-1 to TRBJ1-2; 10 nucleotides agree with TRBD1. This CDR3 is 19 amino acids long. CDR1 SGHRS and CDR2 YFSETQ come from the germline V gene. The V segment lost 4 bases and the J segment 0 bases; nucleotides outside the gene matches: 15.

The rearrangement links TRBV5-8 to TRBJ1-1; possible D gene TRBD1, 5 bases. Trimming removed 4 bases at V and 0 bases at J, with 10 bases between. This CDR3 contains 14 residues. Germline loops: CDR1 SGHTS, CDR2 YDEGEE. The CDR3 DNA follows: TGTGCCAGCAGCCCTGAGACAGTGAACACTGAAGCTTTCTTT. Translating gives CASSPETVNTEAFF.

The chain links TRBV9 to TRBJ1-1, with TRBD1 identical over 8 bases. CDR3 length equals 14 residues. The V and J ends lost 4 bases and 1 base, in that order; junction bases with no gene match: 3. The germline CDR1 and CDR2 sequences are SGDLS and YYNGEE. The CDR3 DNA reads TGTGCCAGCAGCACGACAGGGGCGAACACTGAAGCTTTCTTT. This codes for CASSTTGANTEAFF.

This rearrangement joins TRBV29-1 to TRBJ1-1; no definite D call. V was trimmed by 4 bases and J by 0 bases, leaving 3 bases between them. Germline CDR1 is SQVTM and CDR2 is ANQGSEA. The CDR3 is made up of 11 amino acids. This CDR3 is CSVVMNTEAFF. CDR3 coding DNA: TGCAGCGTTGTTATGAACACTGAAGCTTTCTTT. Based on the CDR3 plus reference TRBV29-1 and TRBJ1-1, the full variable domain is SAVISQKPSRDICQRGTSLTIQCQVDSQVTMMFWYRQQPGQSLTLIATANQGSEATYESGFVIDKFPISRPNLTFSTLTVSNMSPEDSSIYLCSVVMNTEAFFGQGTRLTVV.

This chain joins TRBV6-4 and TRBJ2-3; a possible D gene is TRBD2 (5 bases). V lost 7 bases, J lost 1 base, and 18 bases lay in between. This CDR3 comprises 16 residues. Germline loops: CDR1 MRHNA, CDR2 SNTAGT. The CDR3 bases are TGTGCCAGCAACAACAAACCGACTACTGGCACAGATACGCAGTATTTT. Residues: CASNNKPTTGTDTQYF.

The V and J genes are TRBV7-9 and TRBJ1-1; tentatively, D is TRBD1 (5 bases). Germline CDR1 reads SEHNR; CDR2 reads FQNEAQ (reference sequence). CDR3 length: 11 amino acids. The V and J ends lost 5 bases and 6 bases respectively, with 7 bases between them. CDR3 sequence reads: CASSATAEAFF. DNA of the CDR3: TGTGCCAGCAGCGCGACAGCTGAAGCTTTCTTT.

The V gene is TRBV19, the J gene TRBJ2-1, with 9 nucleotides matching TRBD2. The CDR3 runs 14 residues. Trimming at V came to 4 bases and at J to 8 bases, leaving 6 bases not matched to a gene. Germline V gene data show CDR1 as LNHDA and CDR2 as SQIVND (reference sequence). The chain's CDR3 is CASSNGLAWDEQFF. The CDR3 DNA follows: TGTGCCAGTAGTAACGGACTAGCGTGGGATGAGCAGTTCTTC.